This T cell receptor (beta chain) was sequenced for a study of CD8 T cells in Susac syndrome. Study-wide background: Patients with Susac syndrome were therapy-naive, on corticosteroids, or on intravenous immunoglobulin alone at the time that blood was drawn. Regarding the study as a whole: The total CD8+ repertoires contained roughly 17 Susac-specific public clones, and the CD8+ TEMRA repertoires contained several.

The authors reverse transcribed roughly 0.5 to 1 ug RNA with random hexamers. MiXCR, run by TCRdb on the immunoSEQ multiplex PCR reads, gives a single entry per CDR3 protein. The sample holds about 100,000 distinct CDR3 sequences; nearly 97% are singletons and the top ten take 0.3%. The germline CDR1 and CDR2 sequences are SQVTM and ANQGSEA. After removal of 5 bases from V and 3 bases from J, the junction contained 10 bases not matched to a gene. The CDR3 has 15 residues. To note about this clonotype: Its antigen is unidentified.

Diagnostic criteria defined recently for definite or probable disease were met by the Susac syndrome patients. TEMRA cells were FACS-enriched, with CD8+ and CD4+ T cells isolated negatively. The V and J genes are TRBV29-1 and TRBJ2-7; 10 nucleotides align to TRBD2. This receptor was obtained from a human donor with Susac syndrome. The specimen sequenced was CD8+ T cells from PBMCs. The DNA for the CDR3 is TGCAGCGTTTCTTCCTATACTAGCGGGAACTACGAGCAGTACTTC. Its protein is CSVSSYTSGNYEQYF.